This T cell receptor (beta chain) stems from a study of breast tumors, draining lymph nodes, adjacent tissues. TCRdb re-called the multiplex PCR reads through MiXCR, storing one row per CDR3 protein. Of 50,000 to 55,000 distinct CDR3 sequences listed, under 45% are singletons. Study-wide results and caveats: Tumor TCR diversity was below lymph nodes but above nontumor tissue. Luminal-like breast cancer showed significantly higher tumor–nontumor repertoire similarity than basal-like.

In this sample, this clonotype turned up many times. Its antigen remains unidentified. The V segment lost 5 bases and the J segment 4 bases; nucleotides outside the gene matches: 6. From germline, CDR1 is SGHNT and CDR2 YENEEA. CDR3 length: 15 residues. This sequence joins TRBV11-3 and TRBJ2-3, with 10 bases matching TRBD2. Sequencing was performed on breast tumor tissue. This clonotype was sampled from a female donor with breast cancer. Some clones in this sample may be carry-over from other donors' samples. CDR3 sequence reads: CASSKSGRGSDTQYF. The CDR3 bases are TGTGCCAGCAGCAAGAGCGGGAGGGGCTCAGATACGCAGTATTTT.